This T cell receptor beta chain appears in the sequencing data of a study of blood T cell repertoires in COVID-19. Study details: Acute-phase and convalescent COVID-19 samples originated in the United States, Italy and Spain. Nucleic acid was either cDNA or gDNA, and it came from T cells, B-cell-depleted T cells, or PBMCs.

Original methodology: Amplification from reference gene primers served as the basis for estimated nucleated cell counts. Data came from immunoSEQ multiplex PCR; TCRdb stores just in-frame clones and leaves some out. The D gene and trimming were derived from the DNA, and the V and J assignments and clone size from that table. The table has approximately 80,000 clones, more than 85% seen once; the top ten hold 4% to 5.5%. The CDR3 consists of 18 residues. Deletions cut 4 bases from V and 2 bases from J, with 21 bases between. Sequencing was carried out using peripheral blood. The TCR was taken from a man aged 35-49 years with acute or convalescent COVID-19. The V and J genes are TRBV23-1 and TRBJ2-1; tentative D call: TRBD2 (6 bases). TRBV23-1 is an open reading frame, and its role is uncertain. CDR3 loop: CASSPTLPSGFPYNEQFF. The CDR3 DNA reads TGCGCCAGCAGTCCAACACTCCCAAGCGGGTTTCCCTACAATGAGCAGTTCTTC.